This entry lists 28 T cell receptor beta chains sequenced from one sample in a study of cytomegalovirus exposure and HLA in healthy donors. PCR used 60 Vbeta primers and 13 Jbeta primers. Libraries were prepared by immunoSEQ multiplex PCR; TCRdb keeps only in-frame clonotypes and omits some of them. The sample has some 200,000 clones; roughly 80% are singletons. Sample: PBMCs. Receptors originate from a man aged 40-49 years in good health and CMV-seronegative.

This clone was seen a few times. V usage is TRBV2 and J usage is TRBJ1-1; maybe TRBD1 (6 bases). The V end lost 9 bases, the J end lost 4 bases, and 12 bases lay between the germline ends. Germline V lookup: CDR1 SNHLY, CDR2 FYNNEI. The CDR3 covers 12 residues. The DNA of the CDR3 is TGTGCCAGACGACAGGCGGGCACTGAAGCTTTCTTT. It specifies CARRQAGTEAFF.

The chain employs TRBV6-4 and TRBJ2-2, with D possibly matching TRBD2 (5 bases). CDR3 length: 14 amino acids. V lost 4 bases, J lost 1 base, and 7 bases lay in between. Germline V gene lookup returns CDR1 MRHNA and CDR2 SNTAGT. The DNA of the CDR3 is TGTGCCAGCAGTGGAGGGTGGAACACCGGGGAGCTGTTTTTT. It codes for CASSGGWNTGELFF.

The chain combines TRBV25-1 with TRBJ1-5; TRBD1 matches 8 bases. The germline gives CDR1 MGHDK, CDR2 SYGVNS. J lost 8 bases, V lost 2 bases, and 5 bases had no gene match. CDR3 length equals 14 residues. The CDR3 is CASSEPGGAEPQHF. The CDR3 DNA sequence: TGTGCCAGCAGTGAACCAGGGGGCGCCGAGCCCCAGCATTTT.

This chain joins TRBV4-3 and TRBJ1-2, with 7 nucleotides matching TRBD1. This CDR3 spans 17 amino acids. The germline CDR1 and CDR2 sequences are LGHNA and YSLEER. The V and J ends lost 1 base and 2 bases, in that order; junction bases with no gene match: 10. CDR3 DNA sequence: TGCGCCAGCAGCCAAGGTCTTTCGGCAGGGGGGAACTATGGCTACACCTTC. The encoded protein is CASSQGLSAGGNYGYTF.

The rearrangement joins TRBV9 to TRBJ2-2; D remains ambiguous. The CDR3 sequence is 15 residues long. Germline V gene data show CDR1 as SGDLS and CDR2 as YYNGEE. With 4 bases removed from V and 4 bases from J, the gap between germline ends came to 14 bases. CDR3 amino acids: CASSPPSWSTGELFF. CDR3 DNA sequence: TGTGCCAGCAGCCCCCCTTCCTGGAGCACCGGGGAGCTGTTTTTT.

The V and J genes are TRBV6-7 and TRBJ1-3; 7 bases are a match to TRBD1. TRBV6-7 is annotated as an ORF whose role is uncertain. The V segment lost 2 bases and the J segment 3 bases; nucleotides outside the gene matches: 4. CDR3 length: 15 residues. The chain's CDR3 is CASSYGTGVGNTIYF. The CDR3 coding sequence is TGTGCCAGCAGTTACGGTACAGGGGTTGGAAACACCATATATTTT.

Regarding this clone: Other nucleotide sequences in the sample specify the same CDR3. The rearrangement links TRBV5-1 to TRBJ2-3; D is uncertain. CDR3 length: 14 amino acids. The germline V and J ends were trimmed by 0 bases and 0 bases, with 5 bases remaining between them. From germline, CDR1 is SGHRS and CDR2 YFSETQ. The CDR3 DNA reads TGCGCCAGCAGCTTGGCTGGCAGCACAGATACGCAGTATTTT. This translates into CASSLAGSTDTQYF. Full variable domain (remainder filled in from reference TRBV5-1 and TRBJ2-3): KAGVTQTPRYLIKTRGQQVTLSCSPISGHRSVSWYQQTPGQGLQFLFEYFSETQRNKGNFPGRFSGRQFSNSRSEMNVSTLELGDSALYLCASSLAGSTDTQYFGPGTRLTVL.

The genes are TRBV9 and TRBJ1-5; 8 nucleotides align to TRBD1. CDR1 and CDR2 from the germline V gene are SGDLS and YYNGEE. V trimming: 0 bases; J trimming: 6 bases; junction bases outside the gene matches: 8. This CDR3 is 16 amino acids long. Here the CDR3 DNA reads TGTGCCAGCAGCGTAGGGGCAGGGGGCTCGGGTCAGCCCCAGCATTTT. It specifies CASSVGAGGSGQPQHF.

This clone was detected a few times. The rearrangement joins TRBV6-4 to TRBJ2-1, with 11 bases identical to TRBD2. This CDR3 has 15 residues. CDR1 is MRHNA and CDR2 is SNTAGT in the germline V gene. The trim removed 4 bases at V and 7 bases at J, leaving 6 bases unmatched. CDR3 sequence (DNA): TGTGCCAGCAGTGTTAGCGGGGGGGCAAAAAATGAGCAGTTCTTC. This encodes CASSVSGGAKNEQFF.

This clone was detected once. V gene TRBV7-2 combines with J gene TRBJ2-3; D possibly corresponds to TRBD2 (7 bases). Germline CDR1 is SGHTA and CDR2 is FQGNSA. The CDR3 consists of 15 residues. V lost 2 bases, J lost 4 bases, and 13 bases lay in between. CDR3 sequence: CASSLSRGGPDTQYF. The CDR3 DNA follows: TGTGCCAGCAGCTTAAGTAGGGGGGGACCAGATACGCAGTATTTT.

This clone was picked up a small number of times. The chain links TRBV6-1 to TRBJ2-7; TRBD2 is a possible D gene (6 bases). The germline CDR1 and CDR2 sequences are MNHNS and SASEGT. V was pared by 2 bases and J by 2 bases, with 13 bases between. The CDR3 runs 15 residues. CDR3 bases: TGTGCCAGCAGTGAAATGGCAGGGAGGCCCTACGAGCAGTACTTC. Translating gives CASSEMAGRPYEQYF.

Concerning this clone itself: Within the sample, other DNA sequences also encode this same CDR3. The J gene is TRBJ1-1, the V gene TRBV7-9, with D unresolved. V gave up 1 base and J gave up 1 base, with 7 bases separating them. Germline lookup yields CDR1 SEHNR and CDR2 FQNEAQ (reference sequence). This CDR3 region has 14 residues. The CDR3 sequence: CASSLGPGNTEAFF. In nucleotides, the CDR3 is TGTGCCAGCAGCTTAGGCCCGGGGAACACTGAAGCTTTCTTT.

The chain's CDR3 is CASRREGIGNQPQHF. CDR3 nucleotides: TGTGCCAGCAGGAGGGAGGGGATCGGCAATCAGCCCCAGCATTTT. V gene TRBV7-8 combines with J gene TRBJ1-5; maybe TRBD1 (5 bases). The CDR3 totals 15 residues. V lost 6 bases to trimming and J lost 2 bases, with 14 bases between them. Germline V CDR1 and CDR2: SGHVS, FQNEAQ.

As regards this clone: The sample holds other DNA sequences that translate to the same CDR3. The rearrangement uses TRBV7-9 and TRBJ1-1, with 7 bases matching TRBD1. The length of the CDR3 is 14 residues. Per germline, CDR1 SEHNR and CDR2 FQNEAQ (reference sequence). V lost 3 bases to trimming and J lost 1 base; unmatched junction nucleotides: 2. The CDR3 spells CASSFQGGNTEAFF. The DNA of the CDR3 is TGTGCCAGCAGCTTCCAGGGGGGGAACACTGAAGCTTTCTTT.

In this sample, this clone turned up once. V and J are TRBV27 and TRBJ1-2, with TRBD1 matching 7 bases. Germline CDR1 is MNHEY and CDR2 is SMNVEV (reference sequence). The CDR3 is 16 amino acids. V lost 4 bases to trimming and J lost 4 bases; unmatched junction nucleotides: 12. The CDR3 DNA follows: TGTGCCAGCAGTTCTCGGGGACAGCGAATTGGCTATGGCTACACCTTC. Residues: CASSSRGQRIGYGYTF.

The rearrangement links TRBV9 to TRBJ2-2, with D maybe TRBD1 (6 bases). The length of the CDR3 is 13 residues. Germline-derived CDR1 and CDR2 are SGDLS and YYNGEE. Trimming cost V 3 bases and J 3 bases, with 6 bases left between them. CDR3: CASSAGDTGELFF. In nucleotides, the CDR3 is TGTGCCAGCAGCGCAGGGGACACCGGGGAGCTGTTTTTT.

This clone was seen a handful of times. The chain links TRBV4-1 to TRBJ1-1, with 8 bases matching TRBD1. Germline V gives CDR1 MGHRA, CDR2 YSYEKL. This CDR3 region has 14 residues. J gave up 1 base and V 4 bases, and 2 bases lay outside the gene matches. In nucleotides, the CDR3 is TGCGCCAGCAGCCTCAGGGGGCCGAACACTGAAGCTTTCTTT. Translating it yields CASSLRGPNTEAFF.

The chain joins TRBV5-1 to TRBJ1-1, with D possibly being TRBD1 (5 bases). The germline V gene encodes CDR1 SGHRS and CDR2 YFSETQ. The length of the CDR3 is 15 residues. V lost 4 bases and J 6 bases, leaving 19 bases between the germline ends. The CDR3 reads CASSEPRAGKSEAFF. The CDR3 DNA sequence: TGCGCCAGCAGCGAACCCAGGGCTGGAAAGTCTGAAGCTTTCTTT.

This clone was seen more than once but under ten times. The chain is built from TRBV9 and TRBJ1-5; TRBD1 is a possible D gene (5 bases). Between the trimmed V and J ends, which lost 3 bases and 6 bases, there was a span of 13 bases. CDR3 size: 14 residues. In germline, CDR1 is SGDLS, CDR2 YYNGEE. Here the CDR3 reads CASSDTGGVQPQHF. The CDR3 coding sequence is TGTGCCAGCAGCGATACCGGGGGAGTTCAGCCCCAGCATTTT.

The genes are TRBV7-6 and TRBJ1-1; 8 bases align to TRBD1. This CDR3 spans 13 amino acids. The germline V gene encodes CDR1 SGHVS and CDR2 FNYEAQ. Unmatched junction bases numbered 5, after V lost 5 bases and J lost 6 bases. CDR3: CASSRTGMAEAFF. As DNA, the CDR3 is TGTGCCAGCAGCCGGACAGGGATGGCTGAAGCTTTCTTT.

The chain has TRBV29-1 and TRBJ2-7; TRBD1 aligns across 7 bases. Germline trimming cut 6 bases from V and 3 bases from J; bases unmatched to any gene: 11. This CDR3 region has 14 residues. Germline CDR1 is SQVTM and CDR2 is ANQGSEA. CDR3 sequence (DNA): TGCAGCGTCGCCGTACCGGGACAGAACTACGAGCAGTACTTC. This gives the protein CSVAVPGQNYEQYF.

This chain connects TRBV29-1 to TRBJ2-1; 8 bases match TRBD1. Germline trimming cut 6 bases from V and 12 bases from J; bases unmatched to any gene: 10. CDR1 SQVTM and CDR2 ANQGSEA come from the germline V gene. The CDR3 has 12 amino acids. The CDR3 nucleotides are TGCAGCGTAGACGGACAGGGAATCTCGCAGTTCTTC. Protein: CSVDGQGISQFF.

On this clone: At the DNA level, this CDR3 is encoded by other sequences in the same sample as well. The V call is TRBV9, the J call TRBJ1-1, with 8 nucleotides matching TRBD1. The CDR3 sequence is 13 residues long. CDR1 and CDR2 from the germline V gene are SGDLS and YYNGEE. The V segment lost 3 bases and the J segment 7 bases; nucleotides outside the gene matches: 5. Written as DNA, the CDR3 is TGTGCCAGCAGCGCGGACAGGGTCGGTGAAGCTTTCTTT. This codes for CASSADRVGEAFF.

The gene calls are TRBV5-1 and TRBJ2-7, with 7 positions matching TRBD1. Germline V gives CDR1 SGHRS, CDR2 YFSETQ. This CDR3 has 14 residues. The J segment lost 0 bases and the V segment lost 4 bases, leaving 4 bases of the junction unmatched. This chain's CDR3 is CASSLGQNSYEQYF. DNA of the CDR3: TGCGCCAGCAGCCTGGGACAGAACTCCTACGAGCAGTACTTC.

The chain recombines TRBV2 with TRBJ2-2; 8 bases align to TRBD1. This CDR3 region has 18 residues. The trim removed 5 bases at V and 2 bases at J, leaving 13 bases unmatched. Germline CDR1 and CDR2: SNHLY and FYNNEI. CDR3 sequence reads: CASSLDLTGAVNTGELFF. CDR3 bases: TGTGCCAGCAGTTTAGATTTGACAGGGGCGGTAAACACCGGGGAGCTGTTTTTT.

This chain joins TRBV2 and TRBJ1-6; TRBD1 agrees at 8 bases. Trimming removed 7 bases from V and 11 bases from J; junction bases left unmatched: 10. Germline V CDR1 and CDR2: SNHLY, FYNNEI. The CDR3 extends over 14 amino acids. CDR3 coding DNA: TGTGCCAGCACCGCAGGACAGGGAAGGGCACCCCTCCACTTT. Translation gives CASTAGQGRAPLHF. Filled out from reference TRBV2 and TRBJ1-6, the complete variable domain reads EPEVTQTPSHQVTQMGQEVILRCVPISNHLYFYWYRQILGQKVEFLVSFYNNEISEKSEIFDDQFSVERPDGSNFTLKIRSTKLEDSAMYFCASTAGQGRAPLHFGNGTRLTVT.

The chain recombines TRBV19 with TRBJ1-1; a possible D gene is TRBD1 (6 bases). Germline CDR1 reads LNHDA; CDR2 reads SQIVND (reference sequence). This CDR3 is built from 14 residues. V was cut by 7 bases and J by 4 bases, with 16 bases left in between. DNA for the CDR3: TGTGCCAGTACCCCGGGGGGGCTGAGCACTGAAGCTTTCTTT. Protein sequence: CASTPGGLSTEAFF.

CDR3 sequence (DNA): TGTGCCAGCTGGGACAGTGGGGAATATCAGCCCCAGCATTTT. Amino acids: CASWDSGEYQPQHF. This chain joins TRBV19 and TRBJ1-5; the match to TRBD1 covers 7 bases. V trimming: 9 bases; J trimming: 5 bases; junction bases outside the gene matches: 10. From germline, CDR1 is LNHDA and CDR2 SQIVND (reference sequence). The CDR3 spans 14 residues. Variable domain in full (rest from reference TRBV19 and TRBJ1-5): DGGITQSPKYLFRKEGQNVTLSCEQNLNHDAMYWYRQDPGQGLRLIYYSQIVNDFQKGDIAEGYSVSREKKESFPLTVTSAQKNPTAFYLCASWDSGEYQPQHFGDGTRLSIL.